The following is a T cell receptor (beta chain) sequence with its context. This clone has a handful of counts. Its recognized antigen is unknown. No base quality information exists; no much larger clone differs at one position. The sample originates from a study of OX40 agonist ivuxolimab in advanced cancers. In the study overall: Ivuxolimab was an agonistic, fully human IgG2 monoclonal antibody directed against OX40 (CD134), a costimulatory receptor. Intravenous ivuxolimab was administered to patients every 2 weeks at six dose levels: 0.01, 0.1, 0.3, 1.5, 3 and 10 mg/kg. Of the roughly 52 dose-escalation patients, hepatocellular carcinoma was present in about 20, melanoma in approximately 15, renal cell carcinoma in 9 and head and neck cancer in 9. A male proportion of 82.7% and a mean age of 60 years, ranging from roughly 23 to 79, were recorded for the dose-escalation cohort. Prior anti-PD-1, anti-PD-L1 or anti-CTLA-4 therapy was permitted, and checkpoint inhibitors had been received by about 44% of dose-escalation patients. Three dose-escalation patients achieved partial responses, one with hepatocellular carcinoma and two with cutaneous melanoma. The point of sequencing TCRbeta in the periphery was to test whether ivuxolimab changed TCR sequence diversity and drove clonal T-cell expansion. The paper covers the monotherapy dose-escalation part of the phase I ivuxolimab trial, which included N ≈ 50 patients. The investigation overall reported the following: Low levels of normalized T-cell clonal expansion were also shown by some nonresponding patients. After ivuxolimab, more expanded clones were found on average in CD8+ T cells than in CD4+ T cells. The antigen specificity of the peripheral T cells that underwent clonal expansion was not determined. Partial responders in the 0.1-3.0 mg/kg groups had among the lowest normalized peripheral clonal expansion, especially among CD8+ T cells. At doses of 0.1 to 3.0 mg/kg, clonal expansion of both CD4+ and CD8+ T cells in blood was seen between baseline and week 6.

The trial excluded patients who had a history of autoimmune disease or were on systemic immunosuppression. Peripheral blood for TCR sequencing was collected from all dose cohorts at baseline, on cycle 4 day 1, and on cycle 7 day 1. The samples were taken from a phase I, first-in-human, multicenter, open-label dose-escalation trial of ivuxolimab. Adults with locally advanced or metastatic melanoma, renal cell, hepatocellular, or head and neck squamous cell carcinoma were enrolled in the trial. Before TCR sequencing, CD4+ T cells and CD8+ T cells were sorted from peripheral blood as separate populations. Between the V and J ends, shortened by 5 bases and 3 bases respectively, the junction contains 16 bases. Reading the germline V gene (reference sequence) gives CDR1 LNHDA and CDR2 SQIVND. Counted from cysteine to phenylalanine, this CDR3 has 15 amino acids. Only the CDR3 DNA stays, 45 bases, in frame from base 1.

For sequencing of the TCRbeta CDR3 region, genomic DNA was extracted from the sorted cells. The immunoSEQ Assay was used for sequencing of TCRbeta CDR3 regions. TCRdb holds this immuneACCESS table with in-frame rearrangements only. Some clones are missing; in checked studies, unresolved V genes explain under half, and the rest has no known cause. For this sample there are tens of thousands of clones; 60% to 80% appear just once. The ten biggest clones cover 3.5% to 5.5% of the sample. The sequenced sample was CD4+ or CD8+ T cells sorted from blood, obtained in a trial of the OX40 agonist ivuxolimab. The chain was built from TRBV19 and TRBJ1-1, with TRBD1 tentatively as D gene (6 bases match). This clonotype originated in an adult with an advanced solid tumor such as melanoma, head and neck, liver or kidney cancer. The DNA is TGTGCCAGTAGTCCACGACAGGAATGGTACACTGAAGCTTTCTTT. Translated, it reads CASSPRQEWYTEAFF.